The entry below describes one TCR beta chain. Antigen unknown. These data come from a study of post-analysis software for immune sequencing data. Study-wide results and caveats: In patients, TRBV5-6, TRBV5-1 and TRBV20-1 belonged to four or five TRBV segments found more frequently than in controls.

Presence of unique molecular identifiers characterized the TCR beta cDNA libraries. A single record per CDR3 protein comes from TCRdb applying MiXCR to the PCR reads. The sample includes roughly 870,000 distinct CDR3 sequences, roughly 58% of them seen just once. Trimming pared 2 bases from V and 3 bases from J, leaving 13 bases between. Germline V gene lookup returns CDR1 MGHRA and CDR2 YSYEKL. The CDR3 spans 15 residues. The chain is built from TRBV4-1 and TRBJ1-2; D is unresolved. The specimen was blood. This sequence originates from a girl under 18 with multiple sclerosis. CDR3 sequence reads: CASSQQDGLYYGYTF. The CDR3 coding sequence is TGCGCCAGCAGCCAACAGGACGGCCTTTACTATGGCTACACCTTC.